This T cell receptor beta chain appears in the sequencing data of a study of OX40 agonist ivuxolimab in advanced cancers. Notes on the study in general: Expanded clones belonging to CD8+ T cells outnumbered, on average, those of CD4+. With doses of 0.1-3.0 mg/kg, partial responders showed among the lowest clonal expansion.

Concerning this clone: Its target is not known.

Profiling relied on immunoSEQ multiplex PCR, and the TCRdb table lists in-frame clones only, not all of them. The table has around 80,000 clones, 84% seen once. Germline CDR1 SGHTA, CDR2 FQGNSA. The CDR3 contains 15 residues. V shed 5 bases, J shed 1 base, and the junction held 6 bases outside the gene matches. The sequence derives from an adult with an advanced solid tumor such as melanoma, head and neck, liver or kidney cancer. V and J are TRBV7-2 and TRBJ2-7, with TRBD1 matching over 9 bases. The sequences come from CD4+ or CD8+ T cells sorted from blood, collected in a trial of the OX40 agonist ivuxolimab. CDR3 sequence reads: CASSTGQGRSYEQYF. The CDR3 bases are TGTGCCAGCAGCACAGGACAGGGGAGGTCCTACGAGCAGTACTTC. The variable domain in full, completed from reference TRBV7-2 and TRBJ2-7, reads GAGVSQSPSNKVTEKGKDVELRCDPISGHTALYWYRQSLGQGLEFLIYFQGNSAPDKSGLPSDRFSAERTGGSVSTLTIQRTQQEDSAVYLCASSTGQGRSYEQYFGPGTRLTVT.